This TCR beta chain was recorded in a study of blood T cell repertoires in COVID-19. Overall study context: Sites in the United States, Italy and Spain provided acute and convalescent COVID-19 samples. From T cells, B-cell-depleted T cells, or PBMCs came the material, which was cDNA or gDNA.

In the original analysis: Cell counts per sample came from amplifying reference gene primers. The table came from immunoSEQ multiplex PCR; TCRdb's copy has only in-frame clones and leaves some out. The V and J calls and the clone size are those of that table, but D and trimming were determined from the DNA. This sample has 200,000 to 300,000 clones; roughly four fifths occur once, and the top ten carry around 4%. The junction had 6 bases not matched to a gene; V was cut back by 4 bases and J by 0 bases. The germline V gene has CDR1 KGHDR and CDR2 SFDVKD. This CDR3 region has 17 residues. The chain uses TRBV24-1 and TRBJ2-1; 9 positions agree with TRBD1. The receptor was derived from a man over 45 with acute or convalescent COVID-19. The sample consisted of peripheral blood. CDR3 loop: CATSEPTGGGSYNEQFF. The CDR3 coding sequence is TGTGCCACCAGTGAACCGACAGGGGGGGGCTCCTACAATGAGCAGTTCTTC.